One and the same sample provided the 32 T cell receptor beta chains below, sequenced in a study of T cell responses to AZD1222 COVID-19 vaccine. The data were produced by immunoSEQ multiplex PCR, yet TCRdb's version contains in-frame clones alone and is incomplete. The sample carries roughly 70,000 clones, over 80% recorded once. The source material was peripheral blood, sampled 28 days after the second dose of the MenACWY control vaccine. The receptors derive from an adult who received the MenACWY meningococcal vaccine as a control.

The rearrangement links TRBV19 to TRBJ1-1; tentatively, D is TRBD1 (6 bases). The CDR3 covers 13 residues. CDR1 LNHDA and CDR2 SQIVND come from the germline V gene (reference sequence). Trimming left V 7 bases short and J 4 bases short, with 13 bases between. CDR3 coding DNA: TGTGCCAGTACCCTAAGGGGGAGCACTGAAGCTTTCTTT. This gives the protein CASTLRGSTEAFF. The full variable domain, completed using reference TRBV19 and TRBJ1-1, is DGGITQSPKYLFRKEGQNVTLSCEQNLNHDAMYWYRQDPGQGLRLIYYSQIVNDFQKGDIAEGYSVSREKKESFPLTVTSAQKNPTAFYLCASTLRGSTEAFFGQGTRLTVV.

This clone has a handful of counts. Here the CDR3 reads CASSQGLDAGQPQHF. In DNA, the CDR3 is TGCGCCAGCAGCCAAGGGCTCGATGCTGGTCAGCCCCAGCATTTT. The V gene is TRBV4-3, the J gene TRBJ1-5; D unclear. The CDR3 consists of 15 residues. Deletions cut 1 base from V and 6 bases from J, with 13 bases between. Germline loops: CDR1 LGHNA, CDR2 YSLEER.

This chain connects TRBV27 to TRBJ1-6; D perhaps matches TRBD1 (5 bases). The CDR3 loop spans 13 amino acids. V dropped 5 bases and J dropped 7 bases, with 9 bases sitting between them. The germline CDR1 and CDR2 sequences are MNHEY and SMNVEV (reference sequence). For the CDR3, the DNA is TGTGCCAGCAGTCCTCCAGGGAATTCACCCCTCCACTTT. Its protein product is CASSPPGNSPLHF.

This CDR3 reads CASSSRVATEAEQYF. CDR3 nucleotides: TGCGCCAGCAGCTCCCGAGTGGCGACCGAGGCCGAGCAGTACTTC. V is TRBV5-1 and J is TRBJ2-7; D ambiguous. Trimming pared 3 bases from V and 6 bases from J, leaving 19 bases between. This CDR3 spans 15 amino acids. CDR1 and CDR2 (germline): SGHRS, YFSETQ.

This CDR3 is CASSPGQNQPQHF. DNA of the CDR3: TGTGCCAGCAGTCCAGGACAGAATCAGCCCCAGCATTTT. The rearrangement joins TRBV12-3 or TRBV12-4 to TRBJ1-5; TRBD1 is a possible D gene (6 bases). The CDR3 sequence is 13 residues long. The ends were cut back, 5 bases at V and 4 bases at J, with 9 bases in the middle.

The chain has TRBV12-3 or TRBV12-4 and TRBJ2-2; D gene unclear. V was shortened by 1 base and J by 4 bases, with 4 bases between the two germline ends. The CDR3 is 13 amino acids. CDR3 nucleotides: TGTGCCAGCAGTTTAGGGGGCACCGGGGAGCTGTTTTTT. This codes for CASSLGGTGELFF.

V is TRBV30 and J is TRBJ2-7, with D perhaps matching TRBD2 (6 bases). The germline V and J ends were trimmed by 2 bases and 3 bases, with 11 bases remaining between them. This CDR3 is built from 13 residues. Per the germline V gene, CDR1 is GTSNPN and CDR2 is SVGIG (reference sequence). The CDR3 loop reads CAWSKAGNYEQYF. DNA of the CDR3: TGTGCCTGGAGTAAGGCGGGGAACTACGAGCAGTACTTC. Filled out from reference TRBV30 and TRBJ2-7, the complete variable domain reads SQTIHQWPATLVQPVGSPLSLECTVEGTSNPNLYWYRQAAGRGLQLLFYSVGIGQISSEVPQNLSASRPQDRQFILSSKKLLLSDSGFYLCAWSKAGNYEQYFGPGTRLTVT.

This sequence joins TRBV6-5 and TRBJ1-2, with TRBD1 as a possible D gene (5 bases). This CDR3 is 12 amino acids long. V lost 6 bases and J 8 bases, leaving 13 bases between the germline ends. CDR1 MNHEY and CDR2 SVGAGI come from the germline V gene. This chain's CDR3 is CASRRVGEGYTF. DNA for the CDR3: TGTGCCAGCAGGAGGGTAGGGGAAGGCTACACCTTC.

V gene TRBV7-9 combines with J gene TRBJ2-2, with TRBD2 matching over 9 bases. The CDR3 extends over 14 amino acids. After removal of 8 bases from V and 4 bases from J, the junction contained 5 bases not matched to a gene. Germline loops: CDR1 SEHNR, CDR2 FQNEAQ (reference sequence). This CDR3 reads CASDLAGITGELFF. CDR3 bases: TGTGCCAGCGACCTAGCGGGGATCACCGGGGAGCTGTTTTTT.

This CDR3 is CASSFGTGGLYYGYTF. The DNA of the CDR3 is TGCGCCAGCAGCTTCGGGACAGGGGGTCTATATTATGGCTACACCTTC. V gene TRBV5-1 combines with J gene TRBJ1-2; TRBD1 agrees at 11 bases. There are 16 residues in the CDR3. The V gene's germline CDR1 is SGHRS and CDR2 YFSETQ. V dropped 2 bases and J dropped 5; count of bases not matched to a gene: 8.

As DNA, the CDR3 is TGTGCCAGCAGCTTAGAGAGCGGGAGGGCGTACGGTGAGCAGTTCTTC. Encoded protein: CASSLESGRAYGEQFF. This chain uses TRBV7-2 with TRBJ2-1; 10 bases are a match to TRBD2. The CDR3 covers 16 residues. CDR1 and CDR2 (germline): SGHTA, FQGNSA. With 1 base clipped from V and 9 bases from J, the junction kept 9 bases outside the gene matches.

The chain carries TRBV30 and TRBJ2-6, with D hard to call. CDR3 length equals 16 residues. The germline V gene encodes CDR1 GTSNPN and CDR2 SVGIG (reference sequence). The CDR3 DNA sequence: TGTGCTCGTACCCGGGCCGACATCTCTGGGGCCAACGTCCTGACTTTC. Translating gives CARTRADISGANVLTF.

The chain carries TRBV7-2 and TRBJ2-7; 11 nucleotides line up with TRBD2. The CDR3 extends over 14 amino acids. V gave up 5 bases and J gave up 6 bases; unmatched junction bases: 6. CDR1 is SGHTA, CDR2 FQGNSA, per germline. CDR3 amino acids: CASSPTSGNREQYF. The CDR3 DNA sequence: TGTGCCAGCAGCCCGACTAGCGGGAATCGCGAGCAGTACTTC.

The chain links TRBV5-8 to TRBJ2-7; no clear D. Trimming pared 2 bases from V and 3 bases from J, leaving 15 bases between. The germline V gene has CDR1 SGHTS and CDR2 YDEGEE. This CDR3 has 15 residues. CDR3: CASSLGWGDNYEQYF. The CDR3 nucleotides read TGTGCCAGCAGCTTAGGGTGGGGTGATAACTACGAGCAGTACTTC.

The genes are TRBV10-3 and TRBJ2-3, with 13 nucleotides matching TRBD2. The V gene end was trimmed by 6 bases and the J gene end by 6 bases; junction bases not matched to a gene: 21. CDR3 length: 20 residues. Germline CDR1 is ENHRY and CDR2 is SYGVKD. The CDR3 DNA is TGTGCCATCAGCCGACCTAGGGGGACTAGCGGGATCAGGGCGGTCGATACGCAGTATTTT. This sequence encodes CAISRPRGTSGIRAVDTQYF.

CDR3 sequence reads: CATMEGLNTEAFF. The CDR3 nucleotides read TGTGCCACCATGGAGGGACTGAACACTGAAGCTTTCTTT. The V and J genes are TRBV18 and TRBJ1-1, with D tentatively TRBD1 (5 bases). This CDR3 has 13 amino acids. Germline V gene data show CDR1 as KGHSH and CDR2 as LQKENI. Trimming left V 10 bases short and J 0 bases short, with 12 bases between.

The V call is TRBV19, the J call TRBJ1-1; TRBD1 agrees at 7 bases. The germline CDR1 and CDR2 sequences are LNHDA and SQIVND (reference sequence). The CDR3 covers 13 residues. The V gene end was trimmed by 9 bases and the J gene end by 1 base; junction bases not matched to a gene: 5. CDR3 in amino acids: CASQDRPNTEAFF. CDR3 coding DNA: TGTGCCAGCCAGGACAGGCCGAACACTGAAGCTTTCTTT. The whole variable domain, filled in from reference TRBV19 and TRBJ1-1, reads DGGITQSPKYLFRKEGQNVTLSCEQNLNHDAMYWYRQDPGQGLRLIYYSQIVNDFQKGDIAEGYSVSREKKESFPLTVTSAQKNPTAFYLCASQDRPNTEAFFGQGTRLTVV.

The CDR3 region is CSVEDPHEQFF. CDR3 in DNA: TGCAGCGTTGAAGATCCCCATGAGCAGTTCTTC. This chain uses TRBV29-1 with TRBJ2-1, with D unclear. This CDR3 comprises 11 residues. V lost 0 bases and J lost 8, with 5 bases in between. The germline V gene encodes CDR1 SQVTM and CDR2 ANQGSEA.

The CDR3 sequence is CASSLNYGYTF. The CDR3 nucleotides read TGTGCCAGCAGTTTGAACTATGGCTACACCTTC. The chain links TRBV12-3 or TRBV12-4 to TRBJ1-2, with D unclear. This CDR3 comprises 11 residues. V was pared by 3 bases and J by 2 bases, with 1 base between.

V and J are TRBV6-5 and TRBJ2-7, with D maybe TRBD2 (5 bases). The CDR3 is made up of 13 amino acids. CDR1 and CDR2 (germline): MNHEY, SVGAGI. Trimming removed 7 bases from V and 1 base from J, with 11 bases in between. Here the CDR3 DNA reads TGTGCCAGCACCAGCGGATCTTCCTACGAGCAGTACTTC. This gives the protein CASTSGSSYEQYF.

The chain couples TRBV3-1 (or the pseudogene TRBV3-2) to TRBJ1-1, with a possible D match to TRBD1 (5 bases). Trimming pared 4 bases from V and 5 bases from J, leaving 14 bases between. The CDR3 has 14 amino acids. Germline lookup yields CDR1 LGHDT and CDR2 YNNKEL (reference sequence). Here the CDR3 DNA reads TGTGCCAGCAGCCCCCAGCGGGGGGGGACTGAAGCTTTCTTT. Translating gives CASSPQRGGTEAFF.

The genes are TRBV6-2 or TRBV6-3 and TRBJ1-5; 9 bases map to TRBD1. Trimming cost V 5 bases and J 7 bases; bases outside gene matches: 9. CDR3 length: 15 residues. CDR1 is MNHEY and CDR2 is SVGEGT in the germline V gene. CDR3 DNA sequence: TGTGCCAGCAGTACCGGACAGGGGATCGGGCAGCCCCAGCATTTT. This gives the protein CASSTGQGIGQPQHF.

The V call is TRBV27, the J call TRBJ1-1; 7 nucleotides line up with TRBD1. This CDR3 contains 14 residues. Losses at the gene ends were 5 bases for V and 12 bases for J; bases not matched to a gene: 15. In germline, CDR1 is MNHEY, CDR2 SMNVEV (reference sequence). CDR3 loop: CASSPTLTGRVTFF. The CDR3 region has the DNA TGTGCCAGCAGTCCTACACTGACAGGGAGGGTAACTTTCTTT.

This chain connects TRBV11-2 to TRBJ1-2; D is unresolved. Trimming removed 2 bases from V and 0 bases from J, with 10 bases in between. This CDR3 is built from 15 residues. The germline V gene encodes CDR1 SGHAT and CDR2 FQNNGV. CDR3 nucleotides: TGTGCCAGCAGCTTACGAGCGGGAGCTAACTATGGCTACACCTTC. Its protein product is CASSLRAGANYGYTF.

This chain joins TRBV27 and TRBJ2-3; 7 bases align to TRBD2. The J segment lost 3 bases and the V segment lost 2 bases, leaving 11 bases of the junction unmatched. CDR1 is MNHEY, CDR2 SMNVEV, per germline (reference sequence). The CDR3 is 17 residues long. Here the CDR3 DNA reads TGTGCCAGCAGTTTACTATCGGGAGGAGGGGCGACAGATACGCAGTATTTT. Residues: CASSLLSGGGATDTQYF.

The J gene is TRBJ1-3, the V gene TRBV7-9; a possible D gene is TRBD1 (5 bases). This CDR3 spans 16 amino acids. Trimming shortened V by 5 bases and J by 4 bases, and 18 bases separated the two germline ends. CDR1 and CDR2 from the germline V gene are SEHNR and FQNEAQ (reference sequence). In DNA, the CDR3 is TGTGCCAGCAGCCTCGGGACGGGAGCCGCCGGAAACACCATATATTTT. Protein sequence: CASSLGTGAAGNTIYF.

This chain links TRBV18 with TRBJ2-3; D might be TRBD1 or TRBD2, each matching 5 bases. CDR1 is KGHSH, CDR2 LQKENI, per germline. The CDR3 has 20 amino acids. V lost 8 bases, J lost 2 bases, and 32 bases lay in between. The CDR3 sequence: CASNPTGRQILRGPTDTQYF. Written as DNA, the CDR3 is TGTGCCAGCAACCCTACCGGGCGACAGATACTCCGGGGTCCCACAGATACGCAGTATTTT.

The V and J genes are TRBV18 and TRBJ1-4; perhaps TRBD1 as D (5 bases). V lost 1 base and J lost 5, with 14 bases in between. Germline V gene sequence: CDR1 KGHSH, CDR2 LQKENI. This CDR3 is built from 16 residues. The CDR3: CASSPRTRDGNEKLFF. For the CDR3, the DNA is TGTGCCAGCTCACCACGGACCCGGGACGGGAATGAAAAACTGTTTTTT.

This clone was recorded once. J is TRBJ2-7 and V is TRBV30; D might be TRBD2 (5 bases). Germline-derived CDR1 and CDR2 are GTSNPN and SVGIG (reference sequence). This CDR3 has 15 residues. V lost 0 bases to trimming and J lost 0 bases, with 12 bases between them. CDR3 sequence: CAWSVGSLSSYEQYF. CDR3 nucleotide sequence: TGTGCCTGGAGTGTTGGGAGCCTAAGCTCCTACGAGCAGTACTTC.

The chain uses TRBV7-9 and TRBJ1-2; no reliable D call. Between the trimmed V and J ends, which lost 7 bases and 7 bases, there was a span of 16 bases. Looked up from germline, CDR1 is SEHNR and CDR2 is FQNEAQ (reference sequence). The CDR3 is made up of 13 amino acids. CDR3 sequence (DNA): TGTGCCAGCACCAGCGACGGTGCTGCTGGCTACACCTTC. It specifies CASTSDGAAGYTF.

The genes are TRBV11-3 and TRBJ2-3, with D possibly matching TRBD1 (6 bases). Trimming took off 1 base at V and 6 bases at J, with 11 bases between the two ends. This CDR3 has 14 amino acids. Germline V gene sequence: CDR1 SGHNT, CDR2 YENEEA. The CDR3 sequence: CASSLGGQQDTQYF. DNA of the CDR3: TGTGCCAGCAGCTTAGGTGGACAGCAGGATACGCAGTATTTT.

This chain links TRBV19 with TRBJ2-1; D may be TRBD2 (5 bases). The germline V gene has CDR1 LNHDA and CDR2 SQIVND (reference sequence). V gave up 0 bases and J gave up 4 bases, with 13 bases separating them. The CDR3 spans 16 residues. CDR3 DNA: TGTGCCAGTAGTATAGATCGAAGCGGAACATACAATGAGCAGTTCTTC. Its protein is CASSIDRSGTYNEQFF.